This TCR beta chain originates from a study of T cell responses to AZD1222 COVID-19 vaccine. About this clone itself: Its antigen is unknown.

Trimming took off 0 bases at V and 4 bases at J, with 19 bases between the two ends. CDR3 length: 17 residues. The germline V gene encodes CDR1 LGHNA and CDR2 YSLEER. Study-wide results and limits: Baseline seropositivity characterized only a handful of AZD1222 recipients. Repertoire sampling happened only post peak T cell response. Spike-spanning, vaccine-associated CD4 TCRs were dominant at 160-218 and 743-854. Spike-specific TCR breadth and depth both grew after two AZD1222 doses.

Some clones are missing from TCRdb's copy, which holds only in-frame ones; the method was immunoSEQ multiplex PCR. The sample includes under 150,000 clones, 80% to 90% of them seen just once. V and J are TRBV4-3 and TRBJ2-7; D is unresolved. The receptor's source is an adult in good health. The starting material was peripheral blood, obtained on day 0 of MenACWY control vaccination. The CDR3 sequence is CASSQDRAPATWYEQYF. The CDR3 DNA reads as TGCGCCAGCAGCCAAGATCGAGCACCGGCGACCTGGTACGAGCAGTACTTC.